The sequence of this T cell receptor beta chain was determined in a study of blood T cell repertoires in COVID-19. Across the whole study: Sources were T cells, B-cell-depleted T cells, or PBMCs; the material itself was cDNA or gDNA.

This clone was seen a single time. The repertoire was sequenced with immunoSEQ multiplex PCR; TCRdb's copy has only in-frame clones and lacks some. This sample carries roughly 250,000 clones, more than 85% of them seen once, and the ten largest clones take around 0.84%. The origin of this receptor is a young man with acute or convalescent COVID-19. Sequencing input: peripheral blood.

CDR3 residues: CASTHSGSGNTIYF. CDR3 DNA: TGTGCCAGCACCCATTCGGGCTCTGGAAACACCATATATTTT. The chain combines TRBV6-6 with TRBJ1-3; D is unresolved. The CDR3 spans 14 residues. Germline V lookup: CDR1 MNHNY, CDR2 SVGAGI (reference sequence). Trimming took off 7 bases at V and 0 bases at J, with 10 bases between the two ends.